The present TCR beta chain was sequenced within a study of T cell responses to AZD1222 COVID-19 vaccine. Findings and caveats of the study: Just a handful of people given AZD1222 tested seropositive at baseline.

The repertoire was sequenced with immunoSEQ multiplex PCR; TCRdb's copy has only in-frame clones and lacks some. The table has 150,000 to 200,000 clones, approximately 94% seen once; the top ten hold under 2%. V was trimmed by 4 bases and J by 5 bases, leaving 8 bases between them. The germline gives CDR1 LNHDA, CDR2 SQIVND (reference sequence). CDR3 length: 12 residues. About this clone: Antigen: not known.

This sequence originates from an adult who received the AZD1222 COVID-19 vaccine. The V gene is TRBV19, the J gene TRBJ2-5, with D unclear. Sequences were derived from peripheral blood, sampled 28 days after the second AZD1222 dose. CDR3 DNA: TGTGCCAGTAGTAAGGGATGGGAGACCCAGTACTTC. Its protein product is CASSKGWETQYF.